This TCR beta chain was captured by sequencing in a study of control samples from healthy donors and cancer patients (dated by TCRdb to 2018 to 2021). Library preparation used the immunoSEQ multiplex PCR assay. The immuneACCESS repertoire file appears here via TCRdb, limited to in-frame rearrangements. These files lack a portion of the clones; in checked studies, under half of the deficit traces to unresolved V genes, and the cause of the others is not known. Recorded for this sample are fewer than 95,000 clones; around nine tenths of them occurred a single time. The ten top clones hold around 21% of the sample. About this clone itself: There is no known antigen for this receptor. Base qualities were left out, and no much larger clone turns up one base away.

The receptor was isolated from a man under 40 in good health. Sequenced sample: blood.

The nucleotide sequence is given as TGTGCCAGCAGCTTAGTTGGGGGGGCTTTTTACGAGCAGTACGTC. This codes for CASSLVGGAFYEQYV. The V gene is TRBV7-8 and the J gene is TRBJ2-7; a tentative D call is TRBD2 (7 bases match). The germline V gene specifies SGHVS as CDR1 and FQNEAQ as CDR2. Cut back by 1 base and 4 bases, the V and J ends lie 14 bases apart. Reading from cysteine to valine, the CDR3 counts 15 amino acids. The DNA shown is the 45-base CDR3, in frame from base 1.